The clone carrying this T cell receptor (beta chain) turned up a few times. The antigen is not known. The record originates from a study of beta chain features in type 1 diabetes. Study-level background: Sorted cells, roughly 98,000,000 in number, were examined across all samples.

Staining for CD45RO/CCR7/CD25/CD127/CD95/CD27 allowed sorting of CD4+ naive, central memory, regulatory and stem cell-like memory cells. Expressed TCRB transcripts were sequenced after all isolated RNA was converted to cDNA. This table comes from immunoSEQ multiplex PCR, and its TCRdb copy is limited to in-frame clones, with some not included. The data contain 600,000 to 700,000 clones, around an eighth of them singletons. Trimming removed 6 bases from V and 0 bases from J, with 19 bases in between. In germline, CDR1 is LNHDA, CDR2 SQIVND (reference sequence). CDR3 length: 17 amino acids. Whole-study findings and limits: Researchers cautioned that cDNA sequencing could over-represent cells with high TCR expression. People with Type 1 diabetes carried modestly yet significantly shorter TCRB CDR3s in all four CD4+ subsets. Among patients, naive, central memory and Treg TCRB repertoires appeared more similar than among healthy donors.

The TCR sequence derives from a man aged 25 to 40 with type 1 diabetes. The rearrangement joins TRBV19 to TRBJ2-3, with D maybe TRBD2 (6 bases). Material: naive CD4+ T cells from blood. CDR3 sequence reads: CASSPSGIAASTDTQYF. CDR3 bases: TGTGCCAGTAGCCCTTCGGGAATAGCGGCTAGCACAGATACGCAGTATTTT.